A few counts support the clone carrying this TCR beta chain. The antigen remains unidentified. This sample is part of a study of cytomegalovirus exposure and HLA in healthy donors. The study, taken as a whole, reports: Most likely, a cluster of highly shared sequence variants arose as a sequencing artifact. Researchers reported from a later analysis that most CMV-associated TCR beta chains appeared HLA-restricted. In an earlier analysis, about 87% or about 30%: the productive usage of most TCR beta V segments.

The CDR3 has 12 amino acids. Germline V gene data show CDR1 as KGHSH and CDR2 as LQKENI. Germline trimming cut 5 bases from V and 7 bases from J; bases unmatched to any gene: 4. The PCR made use of 60 Vbeta and 13 Jbeta primers. Data came from immunoSEQ multiplex PCR; TCRdb stores just in-frame clones and leaves some out. This table holds 100,000 or so clones, 80% found once. This rearrangement joins TRBV18 to TRBJ2-7, with TRBD1 matching over 8 bases. This receptor was taken from a man in his thirties or forties in good health and CMV-seropositive. Sequencing was performed on PBMCs. The CDR3 region is CASSSGGREQYF. The CDR3, as DNA: TGTGCCAGCTCATCAGGGGGCCGGGAGCAGTACTTC.